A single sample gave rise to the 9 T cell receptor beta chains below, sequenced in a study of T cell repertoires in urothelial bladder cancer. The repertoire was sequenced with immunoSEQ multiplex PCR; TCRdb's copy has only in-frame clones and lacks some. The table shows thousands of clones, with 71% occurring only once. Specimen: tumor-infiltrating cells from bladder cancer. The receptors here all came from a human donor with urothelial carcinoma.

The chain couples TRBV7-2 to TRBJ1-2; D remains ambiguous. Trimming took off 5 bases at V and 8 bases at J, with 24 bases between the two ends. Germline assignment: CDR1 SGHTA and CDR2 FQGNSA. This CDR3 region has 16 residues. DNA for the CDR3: TGTGCCAGCAGCCCCTACGAACCCCTCAGTCGTGAAGGCTACACCTTC. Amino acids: CASSPYEPLSREGYTF.

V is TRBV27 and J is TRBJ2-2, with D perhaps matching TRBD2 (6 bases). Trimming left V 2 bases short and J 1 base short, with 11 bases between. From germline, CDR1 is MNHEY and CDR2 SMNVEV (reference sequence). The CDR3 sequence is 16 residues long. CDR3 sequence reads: CASSLMGGRNTGELFF. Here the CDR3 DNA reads TGTGCCAGCAGTTTAATGGGGGGACGGAACACCGGGGAGCTGTTTTTT.

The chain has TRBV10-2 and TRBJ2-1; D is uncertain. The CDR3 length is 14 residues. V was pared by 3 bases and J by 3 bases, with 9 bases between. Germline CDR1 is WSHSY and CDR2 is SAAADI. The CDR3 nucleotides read TGCGCCAGCAGTGAACAGTTACTCTACAATGAGCAGTTCTTC. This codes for CASSEQLLYNEQFF.

The DNA for the CDR3 is TGTGCCAGCAGCTTATTGTGGGCTAGCGGGGGGGCAGGAGATACGCAGTATTTT. Protein product: CASSLLWASGGAGDTQYF. The chain couples TRBV11-2 to TRBJ2-3, with TRBD2 identical over 12 bases. Trimming took 2 bases from V and 5 from J; bases not matched to a gene: 11. Germline loops: CDR1 SGHAT, CDR2 FQNNGV. CDR3 length: 18 residues.

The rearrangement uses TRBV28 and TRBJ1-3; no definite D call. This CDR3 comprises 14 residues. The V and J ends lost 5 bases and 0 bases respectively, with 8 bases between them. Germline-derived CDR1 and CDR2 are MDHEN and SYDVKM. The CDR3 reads CASSPSHSGNTIYF. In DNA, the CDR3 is TGTGCCAGCAGTCCCAGCCACTCTGGAAACACCATATATTTT.

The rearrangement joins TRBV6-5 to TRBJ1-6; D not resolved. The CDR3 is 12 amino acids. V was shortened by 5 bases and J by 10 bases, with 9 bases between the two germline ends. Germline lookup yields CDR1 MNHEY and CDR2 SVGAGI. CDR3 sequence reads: CASSEVKSPLHF. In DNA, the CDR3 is TGTGCCAGCAGTGAAGTTAAGTCACCCCTCCACTTT.

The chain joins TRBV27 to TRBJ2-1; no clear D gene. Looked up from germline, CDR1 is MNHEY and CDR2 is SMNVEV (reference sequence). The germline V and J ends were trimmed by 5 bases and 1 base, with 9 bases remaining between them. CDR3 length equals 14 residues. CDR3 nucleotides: TGTGCCAGCAGTGTGCGACTTTCCTACAATGAGCAGTTCTTC. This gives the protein CASSVRLSYNEQFF.

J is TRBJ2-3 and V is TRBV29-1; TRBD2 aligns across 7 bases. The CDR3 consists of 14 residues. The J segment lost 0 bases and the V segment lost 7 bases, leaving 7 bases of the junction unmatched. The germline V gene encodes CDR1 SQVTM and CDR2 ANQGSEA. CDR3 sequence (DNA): TGCAGCGCCATAGCGGGTTCTAGCACAGATACGCAGTATTTT. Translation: CSAIAGSSTDTQYF.

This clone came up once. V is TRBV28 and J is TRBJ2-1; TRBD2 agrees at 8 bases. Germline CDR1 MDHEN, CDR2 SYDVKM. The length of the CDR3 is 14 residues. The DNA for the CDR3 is TGTGCTAGTAACCGACTAGCGAACTACAATGAGCAGTTCTTC. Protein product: CASNRLANYNEQFF.